Listed below are T cell receptor beta chains from one sample, sequenced in a study of shared clonotypes between healthy human individuals. Measured with immunoSEQ multiplex PCR; TCRdb has only the in-frame clones, and not every one. The sample lists about 2.3 million clones, more than 80% occurring once. The sample taken for sequencing was naive CD4+ T cells from PBMCs. Source of these receptors: a man in his late teens or twenties in good health. Some clones in this sample may be carry-over from other donors' samples. Each CDR3 is given with its conserved first and last residue. A D gene is named only where the DNA matches it firmly. Expanded clones are given a class, and other clones once, few, many or no size at all.

NA	TRBD2	TRBV5-4	TRBJ2-7	TGTGCCAGCAGCTTGGCCGAGCGGGATCCCTACGAGCAGTACTTC	CASSLAERDPYEQYF
NA	TRBD2	TRBV4-1	TRBJ2-5	TGCGCCAGCAGCCAAGCCACATTGGGACTACAAGAGACCCAGTACTTC	CASSQATLGLQETQYF
NA	NA	TRBV5-1	TRBJ2-3	TGCGCCAGCAGATTGGAGCCAGATACGCAGTATTTT	CASRLEPDTQYF
once	NA	TRBV19	TRBJ2-4	TGTGCCAGTAGCTCATTCAGCGGAGTTGAGGACATTCAGTACTTC	CASSSFSGVEDIQYF
NA	NA	TRBV28	TRBJ1-1	TGTGCCAGCAGCCTCGGGCCAGCCTCAGCTTTCTTT	CASSLGPASAFF
NA	NA	TRBV5-6	TRBJ2-1	TGTGCCAGCAGCTTACGACTCACAGGGGAGGCTGAGCAGTTCTTC	CASSLRLTGEAEQFF
few	NA	TRBV2	TRBJ2-4	TGTGCCAGCAGCGGGCCTGGACCCCAAAACATTCAGTACTTC	CASSGPGPQNIQYF
NA	NA	TRBV28	TRBJ2-6	TGTGCCACCGAAGCTGGGGCCAACGTCCTGACTTTC	CATEAGANVLTF
once	NA	TRBV7-8	TRBJ2-7	TGTGCCAGCAGCTTGGACAGTGACTACGAGCAGTACTTC	CASSLDSDYEQYF
NA	TRBD1	TRBV5-4	TRBJ2-2	TGTGCCAGCAGCTTCTATTTCGGGACAGGGAAAGGCGGGGAGCTGTTTTTT	CASSFYFGTGKGGELFF
NA	NA	TRBV9	TRBJ1-5	TGTGCCAGCAGCGTAGAGGGCCATCAGCCCCAGCATTTT	CASSVEGHQPQHF
NA	NA	TRBV6-1	TRBJ1-4	TGTGCCAGCAGTGGGGAGGTAGGGGCAGTTAATGAAAAACTGTTTTTT	CASSGEVGAVNEKLFF
NA	NA	TRBV7-2	TRBJ1-1	TGTGCCAGCAGTATAGGGGGAGCGCCCACTGAAGCTTTCTTT	CASSIGGAPTEAFF
NA	NA	TRBV28	TRBJ2-7	TGTGCCAGCAGTTTATTTGGCCAGTCCCCCTACGAGCAGTACTTC	CASSLFGQSPYEQYF
NA	TRBD1	TRBV25-1	TRBJ1-4	TGTGCCAGCAGCAGGGACAGTTATGAAAAACTGTTTTTT	CASSRDSYEKLFF